This T cell receptor (beta chain) emerged from a study of blood T cell repertoires in COVID-19. Repertoires were generated with immunoSEQ multiplex PCR, while TCRdb's copy carries only in-frame clones and drops some. The profile shows over 200,000 clones, around 84% of them singletons. Germline V gene lookup returns CDR1 MGHRA and CDR2 YSYEKL. The CDR3 extends over 16 amino acids. V gave up 1 base and J gave up 5 bases; unmatched junction bases: 4. This chain connects TRBV4-1 to TRBJ2-3, with 12 nucleotides matching TRBD2. Sequencing input: PBMCs or T cells enriched from blood (not recorded which). The clonotype was recovered from a young man who had recovered from COVID-19. CDR3 nucleotide sequence: TGCGCCAGCAGCCAAGGGGCTAGCGGGGGGGGAGATACGCAGTATTTT. It codes for CASSQGASGGGDTQYF.